This TCR beta chain was observed in a study of CD8+CD57+ T cells in acquired aplastic anemia (dated by TCRdb to between 2017 and 2018). Regarding the complete study: On average, sorted CD4+ and CD8+ cells yielded around 3.1 ug of extracted DNA, with a range of 0.2 to 27.4 ug. CD8+CD57+ expansion was defined as frequency above the mean frequency observed in healthy subjects. General study outcomes and caveats: About 28 CD8+ CDR3 sequences were found in both patients and controls but appeared to be highly expressed in patients and within the immunodominant clones of the patients. Patients and healthy controls showed no significant difference in CD8+ Simpson's diversity (P=0.060).

There are a few counts of this clonotype. It has no known antigen specificity. Within one base of it there is no much larger clone, and no base qualities were kept. Genomic DNA was used as template for profiling of TCR beta VDJ combinations and CDR3 sequences. An Illumina HiSeq 2000 was used for TCR repertoire sequencing. As for how the authors treated the data: TRBV/TRBJ rearrangement plots, CDR3 size and DJ length profiles, and Simpson's diversity index were used to assess repertoires. The most abundant DNA sequence in the deep sequencing data was defined as the immunodominant clone. CDR3 amino acid sequences were checked for sharing between subjects and were compared against published repertoires and the VDJdb database. Clones were called with MiXCR by TCRdb after fastp trimmed the public reads at Q25, and only in-frame beta chains were retained. Every CDR3 protein is listed once, alongside the most common genes and DNA of its rows. In this record, the V and J calls reflect TCRdb's handling and not the investigators' own analysis. For this sample the table gives over 150,000 distinct CDR3 sequences, of which about 64% were detected only once. About 50% of the sample belongs to the ten largest clones.

Flow cytometry had shown CD8+CD57+ cell expansion in the patients selected for sequencing. All patients had severe acquired aplastic anemia diagnosed by International Study of Aplastic Anemia and Agranulocytosis and Camitta criteria. No therapy had been received by the patients at the time of blood sampling. In this study, sorted CD4+ and CD8+ T cells from the blood of healthy subjects and of severe aplastic anemia patients had their TCR repertoires deep-sequenced. Patients were enrolled in the USA under clinicaltrials.gov protocols 00001620, 01623167, 00001397, 00071045, 00081523 and 00961064. Ficoll-Paque density gradient centrifugation was used to isolate peripheral blood mononuclear cells. Before DNA was extracted, CD4+ and CD8+ T cells were sorted using either FACS or magnetic beads. Via the germline V gene (reference sequence), CDR1 is LNHNV and CDR2 YYDKDF. V drops 4 bases and J drops 8 bases, leaving 18 bases in between. Including the terminal cysteine and phenylalanine, the CDR3 comprises 16 residues. Only the CDR3 region is kept as DNA, spanning 48 bases read in frame from base 1.

The rearranged chain carries TRBV15 and TRBJ1-6; TRBD1 is possibly the D segment (5 matching bases). This TCR derives from a human donor with aplastic anemia. The source material was sorted CD4+, CD8+, or CD8+CD57+ T cells (not recorded which) from PBMCs. CDR3 loop: CATSTTRDRAYSPLHF. The sequenced DNA is TGTGCCACCAGCACTACCCGGGACCGAGCATATTCACCCCTCCACTTT.